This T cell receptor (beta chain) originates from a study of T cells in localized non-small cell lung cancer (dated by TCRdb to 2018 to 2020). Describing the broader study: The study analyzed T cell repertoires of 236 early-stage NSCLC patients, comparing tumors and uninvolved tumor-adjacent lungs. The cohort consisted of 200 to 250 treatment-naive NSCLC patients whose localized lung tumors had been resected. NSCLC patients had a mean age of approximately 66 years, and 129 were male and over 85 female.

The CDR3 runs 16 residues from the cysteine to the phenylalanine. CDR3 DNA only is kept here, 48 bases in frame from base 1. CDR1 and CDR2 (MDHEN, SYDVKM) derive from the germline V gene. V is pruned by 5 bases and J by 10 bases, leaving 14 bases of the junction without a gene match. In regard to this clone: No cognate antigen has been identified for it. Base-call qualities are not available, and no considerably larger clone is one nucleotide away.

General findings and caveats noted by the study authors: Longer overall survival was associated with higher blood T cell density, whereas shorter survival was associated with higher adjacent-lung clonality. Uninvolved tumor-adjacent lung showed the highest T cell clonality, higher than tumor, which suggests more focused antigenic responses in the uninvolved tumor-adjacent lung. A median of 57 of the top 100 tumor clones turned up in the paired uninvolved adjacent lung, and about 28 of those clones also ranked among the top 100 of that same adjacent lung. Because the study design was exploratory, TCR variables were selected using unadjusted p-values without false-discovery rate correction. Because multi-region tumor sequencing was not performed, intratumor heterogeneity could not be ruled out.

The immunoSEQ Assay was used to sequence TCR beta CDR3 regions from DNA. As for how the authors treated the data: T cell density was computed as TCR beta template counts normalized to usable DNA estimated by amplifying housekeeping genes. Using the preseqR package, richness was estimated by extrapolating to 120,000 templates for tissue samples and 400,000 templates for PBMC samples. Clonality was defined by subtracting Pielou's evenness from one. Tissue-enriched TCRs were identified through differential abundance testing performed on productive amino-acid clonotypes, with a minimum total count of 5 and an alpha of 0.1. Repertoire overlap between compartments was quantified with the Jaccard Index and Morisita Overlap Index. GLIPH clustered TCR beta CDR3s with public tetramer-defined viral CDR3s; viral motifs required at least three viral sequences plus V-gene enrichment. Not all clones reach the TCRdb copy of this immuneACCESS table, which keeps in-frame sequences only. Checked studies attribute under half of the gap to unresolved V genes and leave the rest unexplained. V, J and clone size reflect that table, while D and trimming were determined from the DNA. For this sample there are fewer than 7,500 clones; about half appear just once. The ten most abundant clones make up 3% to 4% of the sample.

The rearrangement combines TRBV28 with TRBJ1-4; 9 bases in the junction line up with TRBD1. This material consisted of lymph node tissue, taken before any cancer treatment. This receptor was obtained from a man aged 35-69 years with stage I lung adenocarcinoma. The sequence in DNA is TGTGCCAGCAGTACAACCGGGACAGGGTTTTTTGGAAAACTGTTTTTT. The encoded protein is CASSTTGTGFFGKLFF.